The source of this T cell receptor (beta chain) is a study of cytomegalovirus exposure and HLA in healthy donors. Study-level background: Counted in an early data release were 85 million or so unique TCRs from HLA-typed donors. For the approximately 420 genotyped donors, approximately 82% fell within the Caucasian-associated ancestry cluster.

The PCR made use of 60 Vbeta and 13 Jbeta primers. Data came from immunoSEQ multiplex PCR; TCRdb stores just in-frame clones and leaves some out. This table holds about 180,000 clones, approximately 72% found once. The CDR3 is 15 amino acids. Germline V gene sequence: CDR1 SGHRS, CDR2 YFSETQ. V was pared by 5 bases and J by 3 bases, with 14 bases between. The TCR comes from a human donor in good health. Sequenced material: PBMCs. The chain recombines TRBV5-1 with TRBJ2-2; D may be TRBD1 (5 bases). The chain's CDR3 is CASRGPGSDTGELFF. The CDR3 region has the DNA TGCGCCAGCAGGGGGCCAGGGTCCGACACCGGGGAGCTGTTTTTT.